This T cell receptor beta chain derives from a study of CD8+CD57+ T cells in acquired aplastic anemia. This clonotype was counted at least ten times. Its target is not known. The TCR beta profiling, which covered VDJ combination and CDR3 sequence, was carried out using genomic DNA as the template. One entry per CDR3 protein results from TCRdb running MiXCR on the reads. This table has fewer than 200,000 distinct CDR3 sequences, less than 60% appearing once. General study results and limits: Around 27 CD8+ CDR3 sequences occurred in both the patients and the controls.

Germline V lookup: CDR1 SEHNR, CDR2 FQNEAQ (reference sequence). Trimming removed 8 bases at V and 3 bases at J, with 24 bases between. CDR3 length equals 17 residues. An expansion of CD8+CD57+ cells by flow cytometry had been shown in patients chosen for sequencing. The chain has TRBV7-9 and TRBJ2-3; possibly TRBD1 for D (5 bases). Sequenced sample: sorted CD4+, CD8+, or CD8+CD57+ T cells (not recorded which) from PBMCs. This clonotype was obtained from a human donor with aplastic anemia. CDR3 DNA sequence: TGTGCCAGCCCACGGGCAGGATTGGGGCTTGGGACAGATACGCAGTATTTT. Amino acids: CASPRAGLGLGTDTQYF. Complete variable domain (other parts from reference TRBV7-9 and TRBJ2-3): DTGVSQNPRHKITKRGQNVTFRCDPISEHNRLYWYRQTLGQGPEFLTYFQNEAQLEKSRLLSDRFSAERPKGSFSTLEIQRTEQGDSAMYLCASPRAGLGLGTDTQYFGPGTRLTVL.